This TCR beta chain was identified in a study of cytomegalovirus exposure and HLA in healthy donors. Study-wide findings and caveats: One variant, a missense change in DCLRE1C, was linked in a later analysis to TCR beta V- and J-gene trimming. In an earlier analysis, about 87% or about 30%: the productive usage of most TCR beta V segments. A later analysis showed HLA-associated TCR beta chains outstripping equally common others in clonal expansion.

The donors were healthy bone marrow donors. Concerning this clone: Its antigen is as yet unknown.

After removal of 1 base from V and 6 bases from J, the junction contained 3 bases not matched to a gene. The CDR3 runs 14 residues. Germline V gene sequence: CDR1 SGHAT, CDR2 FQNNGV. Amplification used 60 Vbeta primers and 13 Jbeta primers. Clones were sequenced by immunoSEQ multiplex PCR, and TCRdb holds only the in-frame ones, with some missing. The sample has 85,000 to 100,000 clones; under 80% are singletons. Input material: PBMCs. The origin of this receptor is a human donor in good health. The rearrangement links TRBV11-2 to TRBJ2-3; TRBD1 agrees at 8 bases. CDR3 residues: CASSLGTGKDTQYF. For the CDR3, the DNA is TGTGCCAGCAGCTTAGGGACAGGGAAGGATACGCAGTATTTT.